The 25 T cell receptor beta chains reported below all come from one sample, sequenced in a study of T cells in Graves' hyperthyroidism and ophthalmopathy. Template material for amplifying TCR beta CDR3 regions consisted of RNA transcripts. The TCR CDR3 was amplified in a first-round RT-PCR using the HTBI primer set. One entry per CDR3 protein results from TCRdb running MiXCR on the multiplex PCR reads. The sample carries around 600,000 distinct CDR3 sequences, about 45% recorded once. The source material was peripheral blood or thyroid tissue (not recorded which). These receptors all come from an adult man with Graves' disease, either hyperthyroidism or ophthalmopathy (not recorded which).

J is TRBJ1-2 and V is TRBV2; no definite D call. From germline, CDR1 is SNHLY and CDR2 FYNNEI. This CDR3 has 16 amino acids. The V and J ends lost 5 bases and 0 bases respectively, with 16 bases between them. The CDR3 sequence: CASSSNHGPSNYGYTF. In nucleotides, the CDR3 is TGTGCCAGCAGTTCAAACCACGGACCCTCTAACTATGGCTACACCTTC.

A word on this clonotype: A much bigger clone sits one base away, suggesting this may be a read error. The CDR3 DNA follows: TGTGCCAGCAGCGCTACTACAGGGGTTGGGGCCGACGTCCTGACTTTC. Protein product: CASSATTGVGADVLTF. The chain links TRBV7-9 to TRBJ2-6, with 7 positions matching TRBD1. This CDR3 region has 16 residues. Germline V gives CDR1 SEHNR, CDR2 FQNEAQ (reference sequence).

The CDR3 bases are TGTGCCAGCAGCCGGCTCTCTACAGGGGGGGGGAATCAGCCCCAGCATTTT. Protein: CASSRLSTGGGNQPQHF. The chain employs TRBV7-9 and TRBJ1-5, with 8 bases that match TRBD1. Germline V gene sequence: CDR1 SEHNR, CDR2 FQNEAQ (reference sequence). The CDR3 runs to 17 residues. Trimming at V came to 5 bases and at J to 4 bases, leaving 13 bases not matched to a gene.

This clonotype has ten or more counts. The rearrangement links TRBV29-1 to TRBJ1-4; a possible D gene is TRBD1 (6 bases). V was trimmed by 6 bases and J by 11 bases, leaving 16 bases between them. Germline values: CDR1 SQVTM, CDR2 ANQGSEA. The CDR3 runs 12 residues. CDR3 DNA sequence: TGCAGCGTGGGCCAGGGGCCGGGGAAACTGTTTTTT. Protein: CSVGQGPGKLFF.

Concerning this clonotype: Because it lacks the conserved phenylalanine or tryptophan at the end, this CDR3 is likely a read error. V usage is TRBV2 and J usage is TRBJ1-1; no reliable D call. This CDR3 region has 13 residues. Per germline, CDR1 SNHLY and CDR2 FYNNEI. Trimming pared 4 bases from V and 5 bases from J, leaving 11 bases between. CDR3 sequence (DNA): TGTGCCAGCAGTGCCCGGGGATGGACTGAAGCTTTCCTT. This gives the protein CASSARGWTEAFL.

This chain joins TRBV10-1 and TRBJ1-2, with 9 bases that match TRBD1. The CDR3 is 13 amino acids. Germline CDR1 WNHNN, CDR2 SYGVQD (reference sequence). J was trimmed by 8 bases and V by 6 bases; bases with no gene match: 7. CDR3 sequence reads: CASRTDRGEGYTF. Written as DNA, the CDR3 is TGCGCCAGCAGGACAGACAGGGGGGAAGGCTACACCTTC.

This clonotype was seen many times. The CDR3 nucleotides read TGTGCCAGCAGCTTCTCCGACAGGGTCTATGGCTACACCTTC. This sequence encodes CASSFSDRVYGYTF. The J gene is TRBJ1-2, the V gene TRBV7-9; 7 bases agree with TRBD1. V was pared by 3 bases and J by 4 bases, with 5 bases of the junction left unmatched. Germline CDR1 reads SEHNR; CDR2 reads FQNEAQ (reference sequence). The CDR3 runs to 14 residues.

The CDR3 nucleotides read TGTGCCAGCAGCTTAGACGCAGGGGATGGCTACACCATATATTTT. Translating it yields CASSLDAGDGYTIYF. The genes are TRBV7-6 and TRBJ1-3; perhaps TRBD1 as D (6 bases). The V gene lost 1 base and the J gene lost 8 bases, with 15 bases spanning the gap. The germline V gene encodes CDR1 SGHVS and CDR2 FNYEAQ. This CDR3 is 15 amino acids long.

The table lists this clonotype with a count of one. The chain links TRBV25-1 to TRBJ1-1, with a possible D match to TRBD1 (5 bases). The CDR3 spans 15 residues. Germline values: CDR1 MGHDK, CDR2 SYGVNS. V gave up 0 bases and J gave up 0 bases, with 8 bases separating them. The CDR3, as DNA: TGTGCCAGCAGTGAATATAGGGGCTTGAACACTGAAGCTTTCTTT. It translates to CASSEYRGLNTEAFF.

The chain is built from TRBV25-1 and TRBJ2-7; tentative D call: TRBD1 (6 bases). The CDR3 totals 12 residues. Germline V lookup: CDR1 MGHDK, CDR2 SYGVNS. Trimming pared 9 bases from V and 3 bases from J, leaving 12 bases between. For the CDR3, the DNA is TGTGCCAGTCGCCGGGACAACTACGAGCAGTACTTC. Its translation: CASRRDNYEQYF.

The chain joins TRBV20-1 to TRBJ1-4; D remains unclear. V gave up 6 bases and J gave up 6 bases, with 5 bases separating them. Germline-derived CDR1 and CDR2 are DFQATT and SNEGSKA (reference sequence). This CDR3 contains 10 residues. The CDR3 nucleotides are TGCAGTGCCTGGGATGAAAAACTGTTTTTT. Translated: CSAWDEKLFF.

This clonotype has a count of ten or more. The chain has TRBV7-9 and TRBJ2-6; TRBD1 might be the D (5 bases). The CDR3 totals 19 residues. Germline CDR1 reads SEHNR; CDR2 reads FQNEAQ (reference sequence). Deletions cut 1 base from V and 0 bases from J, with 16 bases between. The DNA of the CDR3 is TGTGCCAGCAGCTTAGGAGACCCAGGGCGAGGCTCTGGGGCCAACGTCCTGACTTTC. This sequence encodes CASSLGDPGRGSGANVLTF.

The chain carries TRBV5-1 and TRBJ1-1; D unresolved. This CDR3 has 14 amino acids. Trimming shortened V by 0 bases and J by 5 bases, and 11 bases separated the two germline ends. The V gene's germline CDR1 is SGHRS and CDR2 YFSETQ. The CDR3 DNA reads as TGCGCCAGCAGCTTGGGAGTACGTGAGACTGAAGCTTTCTTT. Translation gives CASSLGVRETEAFF. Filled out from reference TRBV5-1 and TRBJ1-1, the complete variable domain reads KAGVTQTPRYLIKTRGQQVTLSCSPISGHRSVSWYQQTPGQGLQFLFEYFSETQRNKGNFPGRFSGRQFSNSRSEMNVSTLELGDSALYLCASSLGVRETEAFFGQGTRLTVV.

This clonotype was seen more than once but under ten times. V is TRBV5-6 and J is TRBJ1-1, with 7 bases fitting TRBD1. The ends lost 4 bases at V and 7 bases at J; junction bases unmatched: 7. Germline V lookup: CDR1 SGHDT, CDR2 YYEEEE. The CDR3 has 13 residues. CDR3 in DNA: TGTGCCAGCAGCAGCGGGACAGACAATGAAGCTTTCTTT. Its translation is CASSSGTDNEAFF.

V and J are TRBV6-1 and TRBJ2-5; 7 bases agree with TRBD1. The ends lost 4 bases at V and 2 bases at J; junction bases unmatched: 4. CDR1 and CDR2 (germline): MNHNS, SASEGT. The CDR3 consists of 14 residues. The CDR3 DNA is TGTGCCAGCAGTGGACAGGGAATACAAGAGACCCAGTACTTC. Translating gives CASSGQGIQETQYF.

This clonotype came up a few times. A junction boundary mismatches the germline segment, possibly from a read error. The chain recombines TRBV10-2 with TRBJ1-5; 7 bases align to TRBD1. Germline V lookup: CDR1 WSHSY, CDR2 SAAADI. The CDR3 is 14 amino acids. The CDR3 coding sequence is TGTGCCAGCAGCCAGGACAGGCATGATCAGCCCCAGCATTTT. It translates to CASSQDRHDQPQHF.

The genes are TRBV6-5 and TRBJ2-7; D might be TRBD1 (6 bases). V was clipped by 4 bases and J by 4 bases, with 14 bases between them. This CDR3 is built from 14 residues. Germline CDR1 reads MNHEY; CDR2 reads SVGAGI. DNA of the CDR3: TGTGCCAGCAGTTTTGTGGGGGCTGGATACGAGCAGTACTTC. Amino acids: CASSFVGAGYEQYF.

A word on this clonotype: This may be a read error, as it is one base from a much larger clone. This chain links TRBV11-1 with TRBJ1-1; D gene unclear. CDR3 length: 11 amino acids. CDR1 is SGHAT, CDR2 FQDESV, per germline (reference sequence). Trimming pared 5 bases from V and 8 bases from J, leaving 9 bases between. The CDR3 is CASSLEEEAFF. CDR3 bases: TGTGCCAGCAGCCTGGAGGAGGAAGCTTTCTTT. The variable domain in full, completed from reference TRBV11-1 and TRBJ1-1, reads EAEVAQSPRYKITEKSQAVAFWCDPISGHATLYWYRQILGQGPELLVQFQDESVVDDSQLPKDRFSAERLKGVDSTLKIQPAELGDSAMYLCASSLEEEAFFGQGTRLTVV.

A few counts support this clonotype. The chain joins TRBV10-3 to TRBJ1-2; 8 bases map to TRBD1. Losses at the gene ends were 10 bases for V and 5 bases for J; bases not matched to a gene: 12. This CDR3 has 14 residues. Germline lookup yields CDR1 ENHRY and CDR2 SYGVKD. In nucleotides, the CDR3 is TGTGCCAGCAGACCCGTTGACAGGGGTTATGGCTACACCTTC. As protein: CASRPVDRGYGYTF.

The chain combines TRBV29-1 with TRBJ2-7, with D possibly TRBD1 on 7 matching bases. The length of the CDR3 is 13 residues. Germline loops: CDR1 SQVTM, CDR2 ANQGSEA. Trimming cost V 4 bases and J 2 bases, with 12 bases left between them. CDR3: CSVGQGGPYEQYF. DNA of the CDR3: TGCAGCGTTGGTCAGGGGGGCCCCTACGAGCAGTACTTC.

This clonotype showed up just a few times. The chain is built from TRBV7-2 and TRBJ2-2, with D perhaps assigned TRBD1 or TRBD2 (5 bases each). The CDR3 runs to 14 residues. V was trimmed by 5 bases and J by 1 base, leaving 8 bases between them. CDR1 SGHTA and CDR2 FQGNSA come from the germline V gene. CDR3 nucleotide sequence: TGTGCCAGCAGCAGAGGGGTGAACACCGGGGAGCTGTTTTTT. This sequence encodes CASSRGVNTGELFF.

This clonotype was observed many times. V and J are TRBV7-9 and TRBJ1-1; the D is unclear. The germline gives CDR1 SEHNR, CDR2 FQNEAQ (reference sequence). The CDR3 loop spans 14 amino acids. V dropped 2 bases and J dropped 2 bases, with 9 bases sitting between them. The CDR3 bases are TGTGCCAGCAGCTTAACAGCTGCTAACACTGAAGCTTTCTTT. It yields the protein CASSLTAANTEAFF.

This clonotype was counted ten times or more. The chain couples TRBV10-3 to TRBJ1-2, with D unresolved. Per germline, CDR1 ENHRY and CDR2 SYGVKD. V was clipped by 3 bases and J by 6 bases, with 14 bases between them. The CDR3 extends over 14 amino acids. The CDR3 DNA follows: TGTGCCATCAGTGAAAAATGGGAGTTAGATGGCTACACCTTC. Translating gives CAISEKWELDGYTF.

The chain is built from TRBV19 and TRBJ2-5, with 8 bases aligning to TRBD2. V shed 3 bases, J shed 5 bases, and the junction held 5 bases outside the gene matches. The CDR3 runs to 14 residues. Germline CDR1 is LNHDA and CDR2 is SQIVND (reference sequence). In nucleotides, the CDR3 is TGTGCCAGTAGTATCCCGGGAGGGTTCGAGACCCAGTACTTC. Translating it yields CASSIPGGFETQYF.

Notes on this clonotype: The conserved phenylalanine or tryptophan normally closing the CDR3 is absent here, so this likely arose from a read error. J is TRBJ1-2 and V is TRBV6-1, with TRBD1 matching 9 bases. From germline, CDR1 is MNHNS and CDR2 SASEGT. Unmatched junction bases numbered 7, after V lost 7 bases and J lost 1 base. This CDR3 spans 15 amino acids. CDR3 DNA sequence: TGTGCCAGCAAGAAGACAGGGGGGCATAACTATGGCTACACCCTC. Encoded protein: CASKKTGGHNYGYTL.